This entry lists 22 T cell receptor beta chains sequenced from one sample in a study of blood T cell repertoires in COVID-19. Produced via immunoSEQ multiplex PCR; TCRdb's table is partial and in-frame only. The data contain about 440,000 clones, 88% of them singletons. The sample was peripheral blood. The receptors were gathered from a woman aged 45-65 years with COVID-19, enrolled during active disease.

This chain connects TRBV27 to TRBJ2-7; the match to TRBD1 covers 7 bases. CDR1 is MNHEY and CDR2 is SMNVEV in the germline V gene (reference sequence). V dropped 4 bases and J dropped 3; count of bases not matched to a gene: 12. This CDR3 spans 16 amino acids. CDR3: CASSSTGTESDYEQYF. CDR3 nucleotides: TGTGCCAGCAGTTCTACCGGGACAGAGAGCGACTACGAGCAGTACTTC.

This chain uses TRBV19 with TRBJ2-2; 12 nucleotides align to TRBD2. Germline V gene lookup returns CDR1 LNHDA and CDR2 SQIVND (reference sequence). The J segment lost 4 bases and the V segment lost 3 bases, leaving 3 bases of the junction unmatched. The CDR3 is made up of 16 amino acids. The CDR3: CASSMLAGGITGELFF. Written as DNA, the CDR3 is TGTGCCAGTAGTATGCTAGCGGGGGGGATCACCGGGGAGCTGTTTTTT.

The chain employs TRBV3-1 (or the pseudogene TRBV3-2) and TRBJ1-1; 10 bases fit TRBD1. CDR3 length: 12 amino acids. V shed 1 base, J shed 10 bases, and the junction held 0 bases outside the gene matches. Germline V gene sequence: CDR1 LGHDT, CDR2 YNNKEL (reference sequence). CDR3 loop: CASSQGTGGAFF. Here the CDR3 DNA reads TGTGCCAGCAGCCAAGGGACAGGGGGAGCTTTCTTT.

This clone was picked up one time. The chain links TRBV24-1 to TRBJ2-1; D is possibly TRBD2 (6 bases). The V end was cut by 5 bases, the J end by 14 bases, with 9 bases between. This CDR3 has 10 amino acids. Germline V gives CDR1 KGHDR, CDR2 SFDVKD. Here the CDR3 reads CATSGGDKFF. The CDR3 bases are TGTGCCACCAGTGGGGGGGATAAGTTCTTC.

The rearrangement uses TRBV5-1 and TRBJ2-7; the D gene is possibly TRBD1 (5 bases). The ends were cut back, 1 base at V and 6 bases at J, with 5 bases in the middle. CDR3 length: 11 amino acids. Germline CDR1 SGHRS, CDR2 YFSETQ. Written as DNA, the CDR3 is TGCGCCAGCAGCTTGCAGGGCGAGCAGTACTTC. Translation gives CASSLQGEQYF.

This clone was picked up a small number of times. This sequence joins TRBV10-1 and TRBJ2-1; 9 bases are a match to TRBD1. CDR3 size: 13 residues. The germline V gene has CDR1 WNHNN and CDR2 SYGVQD (reference sequence). The junction had 4 bases not matched to a gene; V was cut back by 5 bases and J by 8 bases. CDR3 sequence reads: CASSRDREDEQFF. The CDR3 DNA reads as TGCGCCAGCAGTCGGGACAGGGAGGATGAGCAGTTCTTC.

V is TRBV11-3 and J is TRBJ1-1; weak D call: TRBD1 (5 bases). The CDR3 contains 15 residues. CDR1 is SGHNT and CDR2 is YENEEA in the germline V gene. V lost 5 bases and J 1 base, leaving 14 bases between the germline ends. DNA of the CDR3: TGTGCCAGCAGCCCGGGGGAAGGGGAGAACACTGAAGCTTTCTTT. Translated, it gives CASSPGEGENTEAFF.

The V and J genes are TRBV9 and TRBJ2-3; D is ambiguous. The germline CDR1 and CDR2 sequences are SGDLS and YYNGEE. Trimming left V 8 bases short and J 2 bases short, with 12 bases between. The CDR3 totals 13 residues. The CDR3 DNA reads as TGTGCCAGTCAACGAGGCTACACAGATACGCAGTATTTT. This encodes CASQRGYTDTQYF.

This clone was detected a few times. Written as DNA, the CDR3 is TGTGCCACCGGGGGAGGGGGTAATTCACCCCTCCACTTT. This gives the protein CATGGGGNSPLHF. The chain employs TRBV10-3 and TRBJ1-6, with D tentatively TRBD1 (6 bases). CDR3 length: 13 amino acids. The ends were cut back, 10 bases at V and 6 bases at J, with 13 bases in the middle. Germline loops: CDR1 ENHRY, CDR2 SYGVKD.

The genes are TRBV29-1 and TRBJ1-1; 8 bases match TRBD1. CDR1 and CDR2 from the germline V gene are SQVTM and ANQGSEA. The trim removed 5 bases at V and 5 bases at J, leaving 7 bases unmatched. The CDR3 length is 13 residues. CDR3 sequence: CSVPGQGGTEAFF. Here the CDR3 DNA reads TGCAGCGTTCCTGGACAGGGAGGGACTGAAGCTTTCTTT.

The V gene is TRBV9, the J gene TRBJ1-3, with D possibly matching TRBD1 (5 bases). Trimming left V 0 bases short and J 3 bases short, with 7 bases between. From germline, CDR1 is SGDLS and CDR2 YYNGEE. The CDR3 runs to 14 residues. The CDR3 nucleotides are TGTGCCAGCAGCGTAGGCCAGGGTGGAAACACCATATATTTT. Its protein product is CASSVGQGGNTIYF. The variable domain in full, with the rest retrieved from reference TRBV9 and TRBJ1-3, is DSGVTQTPKHLITATGQRVTLRCSPRSGDLSVYWYQQSLDQGLQFLIQYYNGEERAKGNILERFSAQQFPDLHSELNLSSLELGDSALYFCASSVGQGGNTIYFGEGSWLTVV.

This sequence joins TRBV19 and TRBJ2-7, with 8 positions matching TRBD1. CDR1 is LNHDA, CDR2 SQIVND, per germline (reference sequence). J lost 6 bases, V lost 3 bases, and 7 bases had no gene match. CDR3 length equals 14 residues. Written as DNA, the CDR3 is TGTGCCAGTAGTATGGACAGGGAATTCTCCGAGCAGTACTTC. Encoded protein: CASSMDREFSEQYF.

DNA for the CDR3: TGTGCCAGCAGCTTATTCCAGGGCACAGATACGCAGTATTTT. This sequence encodes CASSLFQGTDTQYF. The chain couples TRBV3-1 (or the pseudogene TRBV3-2) to TRBJ2-3; no clear D gene. The CDR3 totals 14 residues. Germline CDR1 and CDR2: LGHDT and YNNKEL (reference sequence). The V and J ends lost 5 bases and 1 base respectively, with 10 bases between them.

The chain joins TRBV18 to TRBJ2-3; possible D gene TRBD2, 6 bases. V was cut by 3 bases and J by 0 bases, with 10 bases left in between. The CDR3 is 15 residues long. CDR1 is KGHSH and CDR2 is LQKENI in the germline V gene. The CDR3, as DNA: TGTGCCAGCTCACCCTCGACTAGAAGCACAGATACGCAGTATTTT. This codes for CASSPSTRSTDTQYF.

The V gene is TRBV10-3, the J gene TRBJ1-6, with 7 bases lining up with TRBD1. Trimming took 4 bases from V and 8 from J; bases not matched to a gene: 8. Germline CDR1 and CDR2: ENHRY and SYGVKD. The CDR3 has 15 amino acids. The DNA for the CDR3 is TGTGCCATCAGTGGAACCGGGACAGAGGATTCACCCCTCCACTTT. As protein: CAISGTGTEDSPLHF.

The chain combines TRBV5-1 with TRBJ2-2; TRBD2 matches 7 bases. Germline V lookup: CDR1 SGHRS, CDR2 YFSETQ. The CDR3 is made up of 13 amino acids. The CDR3 DNA sequence: TGCGCGTCTCGGGGGGTGAACACCGGGGAGCTGTTTTTT. Translating it yields CASRGVNTGELFF.

The CDR3 here is CASSQRDGETPYEQYF. Here the CDR3 DNA reads TGCGCCAGCAGCCAGAGGGATGGCGAAACCCCCTACGAGCAGTACTTC. The gene calls are TRBV4-1 and TRBJ2-7; D is possibly TRBD2 (5 bases). The V end lost 3 bases, the J end lost 2 bases, and 17 bases lay between the germline ends. CDR3 length: 16 residues. Germline CDR1 and CDR2: MGHRA and YSYEKL.

The J gene is TRBJ1-1, the V gene TRBV2; perhaps TRBD1 as D (6 bases). The CDR3 has 13 amino acids. Germline values: CDR1 SNHLY, CDR2 FYNNEI. Trimming took 6 bases from V and 1 from J, leaving 9 bases between them. Here the CDR3 reads CASRQGTNTEAFF. The DNA of the CDR3 is TGTGCCAGCAGACAGGGAACGAACACTGAAGCTTTCTTT.

The rearrangement uses TRBV28 and TRBJ2-3; D might be TRBD2 (6 bases). CDR3 length: 14 amino acids. Germline V gene data show CDR1 as MDHEN and CDR2 as SYDVKM. V lost 5 bases and J 0 bases, leaving 9 bases between the germline ends. CDR3 in amino acids: CASSVAGSTDTQYF. CDR3 nucleotide sequence: TGTGCCAGCAGTGTCGCGGGGAGCACAGATACGCAGTATTTT.

The rearrangement uses TRBV6-5 and TRBJ2-3; TRBD1 matches 7 bases. There are 14 residues in the CDR3. The V gene's germline CDR1 is MNHEY and CDR2 SVGAGI. Germline trimming cut 6 bases from V and 5 bases from J; bases unmatched to any gene: 8. In DNA, the CDR3 is TGTGCCAGCAGACAGGGGACAATGAGAGATACGCAGTATTTT. Encoded protein: CASRQGTMRDTQYF.

This clone was counted between two and nine times. This chain joins TRBV28 and TRBJ2-3; 8 bases line up with TRBD2. V dropped 3 bases and J dropped 4; count of bases not matched to a gene: 6. Germline-derived CDR1 and CDR2 are MDHEN and SYDVKM. The CDR3 length is 15 residues. The CDR3 region is CASSFVLAEPDTQYF. In DNA, the CDR3 is TGTGCCAGCAGTTTTGTACTAGCGGAACCAGATACGCAGTATTTT. The full variable domain, rest sourced from reference TRBV28 and TRBJ2-3, is DVKVTQSSRYLVKRTGEKVFLECVQDMDHENMFWYRQDPGLGLRLIYFSYDVKMKEKGDIPEGYSVSREKKERFSLILESASTNQTSMYLCASSFVLAEPDTQYFGPGTRLTVL.

V usage is TRBV28 and J usage is TRBJ2-2; D may be TRBD1 (6 bases). This CDR3 has 15 amino acids. With 6 bases removed from V and 2 bases from J, the gap between germline ends came to 13 bases. Germline V lookup: CDR1 MDHEN, CDR2 SYDVKM. CDR3 protein: CASSDRTENTGELFF. CDR3 coding DNA: TGTGCCAGCAGCGATCGGACAGAAAACACCGGGGAGCTGTTTTTT.